A selection of T cell receptor beta chains follows, all from one sample in a study of regulatory T cells in long-lasting Graves disease. TCRdb fed the multiplex PCR reads into MiXCR, producing one record per CDR3 protein. The sample contains some 500,000 distinct CDR3 sequences, about 15% of which appear only once. In addition, the sample was reused for a study of T cells in Graves' hyperthyroidism and ophthalmopathy.

The sample was peripheral blood mononuclear cells (PBMCs), taken at new diagnosis, from a patient treated with antithyroid drugs. The receptor source for this set is a woman aged 35-60 years with Graves disease. Each CDR3 is given with its conserved first and last residue. The D gene is left open where the match is weak. Not all rows give a size; the values are once, few, many and, for expanded clones, a class.

TRBV3-1	TRBJ1-1	NA	many	TGTGCCAGCAGCCAAGAGCGGGTGGCTGAAGCTTTCTTT	CASSQERVAEAFF
TRBV12-3/TRBV12-4	TRBJ2-5	TRBD2	NA	TGTGCCAGCAGTCCCCGATTAGGAGCGGGGGCTGAAGAGACCCAGTACTTC	CASSPRLGAGAEETQYF
TRBV12-5	TRBJ2-7	NA	few	TGTGCTAGTGGCGGCCGCCCAACAGGAGCGCTATGGTCCTACGAGCAGTACTTC	CASGGRPTGALWSYEQYF
TRBV3-1	TRBJ1-6	NA	many	TGTGCCAGCAGCCAGGGTGGGTCACCCCTCCACTTT	CASSQGGSPLHF
TRBV29-1	TRBJ2-4	TRBD1	NA	TGCAGCGTGACAGGGGGCGAAAACATTCAGTACTTC	CSVTGGENIQYF
TRBV27	TRBJ2-2	NA	many	TGTGCCAGCGGCCCCCCGTGGTCCGGGGAGCTGTTTTTT	CASGPPWSGELFF
TRBV12-3/TRBV12-4	TRBJ1-2	NA	few	TGTGCCAGCAGGGGAGGACCGGCAGATGGCTACACCTTC	CASRGGPADGYTF
TRBV12-3/TRBV12-4	TRBJ1-2	NA	many	TGTGCCAGCAGTTTCGGCCCGATCGAGAATGGCTACACCTTC	CASSFGPIENGYTF
TRBV5-1	TRBJ2-3	NA	many	TGCGCCAGCAGCCCCCGCGGAAAACGCACAGATACGCAGTATTTT	CASSPRGKRTDTQYF
TRBV12-3/TRBV12-4	TRBJ2-2	TRBD2	NA	TGTGCCAGCAGTTTATTCGGGGGGGTGAACACCGGGGAGCTGTTTTTT	CASSLFGGVNTGELFF
TRBV20-1	TRBJ2-2	NA	few	TGCAGTGCTAGACAGGGAGTAGCCGGGGAGCTGTTTTTT	CSARQGVAGELFF
TRBV19	TRBJ1-5	NA	NA	TGTGCCAGTAGTATAGATCACGGAGGGTCGCGTCAGCCCCAGCATTTT	CASSIDHGGSRQPQHF
TRBV5-6	TRBJ1-4	NA	NA	TGTGCCAGCAGCTTTCTATCTGGTGAAAAACTGTTTTTT	CASSFLSGEKLFF
TRBV3-1	TRBJ1-2	NA	many	TGTGCCAGCAGCCAAGGACAGACTAACTATGGCTACACCTTC	CASSQGQTNYGYTF
TRBV24-1	TRBJ2-7	NA	NA	TGTGCCACCAGTGATTTAGCCAGCCCAAGCTACGAGCAGTACTTC	CATSDLASPSYEQYF
TRBV14	TRBJ2-2	NA	NA	TGTGCCAGCAGCCAAGATCTGGTGGTTCTCGGAGTCGCGAACACCGGGGAGCTGTTTTTT	CASSQDLVVLGVANTGELFF
TRBV19	TRBJ2-5	NA	few	TGTGCCAGTAGGACGTTAGGAGAGACCCAGTACTTC	CASRTLGETQYF
TRBV4-3	TRBJ2-3	TRBD1	NA	TGCGCCAGCAGCTCGCCACAGGGGTTAGGAGATACGCAGTATTTT	CASSSPQGLGDTQYF
TRBV3-1	TRBJ1-1	NA	many	TGTGCCAGCAGCAAGTACCAAGGGACGGAAGCTTTCTTT	CASSKYQGTEAFF
TRBV29-1	TRBJ1-1	NA	NA	TGCAGCGGCAGGGTTACGAACACTGAAGCTTTCTTT	CSGRVTNTEAFF
TRBV7-2	TRBJ2-1	NA	NA	TGTGCCAGCAGCTTGACACGGGGGCTCAACAATGAGCAGTTCTTC	CASSLTRGLNNEQFF
TRBV11-2	TRBJ2-1	TRBD2	many	TGTGCCAGCAGCTTATTACCCAGCGGGGGCTACAATGAGCAGTTCTTC	CASSLLPSGGYNEQFF
TRBV11-1	TRBJ1-1	NA	few	TGTGCCAGCAGCTTAGAGGACATACCACACACTGAAGCTTTCTTT	CASSLEDIPHTEAFF
TRBV15	TRBJ1-2	NA	few	TGTGCCACCAGCATCCGCGGCTATGGCTACACCTTC	CATSIRGYGYTF
TRBV7-9	TRBJ2-1	NA	NA	TGTGCCAGCAGCTTACGGGCAGGGAGAGGAGCGTCGTATGAGCAGTTCTTC	CASSLRAGRGASYEQFF
TRBV29-1	TRBJ1-1	NA	few	TGCAGCGTTCGGACAGACTTGAACACTGAAGCTTTCTTT	CSVRTDLNTEAFF
TRBV7-8	TRBJ1-3	NA	NA	TGTGCCAGCAGCTCGAGGGAGTCTGGAAACACCATATATTTT	CASSSRESGNTIYF
TRBV2	TRBJ2-7	TRBD2	many	TGTGCCAGCAGGGGGCTGGGGGGGGTCCACGAGCAGTACTTC	CASRGLGGVHEQYF
TRBV4-2	TRBJ2-3	TRBD2	NA	TGTGCCAGCAGCTCCCGAGCGGGGGAGGTGACAGATACACAGTATTTT	CASSSRAGEVTDTQYF
TRBV4-1	TRBJ2-5	TRBD2	NA	TGCGCCAGCAGTCGCCGCCCCGGGACTAGCGGGGCACCGCAAGAGACCCAGTACTTC	CASSRRPGTSGAPQETQYF
TRBV6-1	TRBJ2-7	TRBD1	many	TGTGCCACCCTTCCAGGGGGCTCCTACGAGCAGTACTTC	CATLPGGSYEQYF
TRBV6-5	TRBJ2-3	TRBD2	NA	TGTGCCAGCAGTTACGGGAGGCGGGGGGCCGTTACGGATACGCAGTATTTT	CASSYGRRGAVTDTQYF
TRBV7-8	TRBJ1-2	NA	many	TGTGCCAGCAGCTTAGCTGGGGGAATTAGCTATGGCTACACCTTC	CASSLAGGISYGYTF
TRBV28	TRBJ1-5	NA	many	TGTGCCAGCACGAGGGAACCCCGCAATCAGCCCCAGCATTTT	CASTREPRNQPQHF
TRBV12-3/TRBV12-4	TRBJ2-5	NA	many	TGTGCCAGCAGTTCCCGGGTCCAAGAGACCCAGTACTTC	CASSSRVQETQYF
TRBV20-1	TRBJ1-6	TRBD1	many	TGCAGTGCTAGAGGACAGGGGGGAGATTCACCCCTCCACTTT	CSARGQGGDSPLHF
TRBV10-3	TRBJ1-6	NA	NA	TGTGCCATCAGTGCCCTCGACAGTAATTCACCCCTCCACTTT	CAISALDSNSPLHF
TRBV11-2	TRBJ2-7	NA	many	TGTGCCAGCAGCTTAGGAGGGGGAAACGAGCAGTACTTC	CASSLGGGNEQYF
TRBV5-6	TRBJ2-5	NA	many	TGTGCCAGCAGCTTGGACAACCAAGAGACCCAGTACTTC	CASSLDNQETQYF
TRBV10-2	TRBJ1-4	NA	few	TGCGCCAGCAGTGAGTCGCCGGTGAATGAAAAACTGTTTTTT	CASSESPVNEKLFF
TRBV5-6	TRBJ1-2	NA	few	TGTGCCAGCAGCCCAGCCGGGACACGCAATTCTAACTATGGCTACACCTTC	CASSPAGTRNSNYGYTF
TRBV6-2/TRBV6-3	TRBJ1-5	TRBD1	NA	TGTGCCAGCTCCTTTTTTCCAGGACAGGATCGACAGCCCCAGCATTTT	CASSFFPGQDRQPQHF
TRBV5-1	TRBJ1-4	NA	many	TGCGCCAGCAGCTTGGGGAGACAAGAAAAACTGTTTTTT	CASSLGRQEKLFF
TRBV20-1	TRBJ2-1	TRBD2	many	TGCAGTGCTAAGCAAACTAGCGGATCATACAATGAGCAGTTCTTC	CSAKQTSGSYNEQFF
TRBV5-6	TRBJ2-1	TRBD2	many	TGTGCCAGCACCCTATTAGCGGGGGGTCCCAATGAGCAGTTCTTC	CASTLLAGGPNEQFF
TRBV6-1	TRBJ1-5	NA	many	TGTGCCAGCAGTGCCAGTTGGGGTATAGGCGGTAATCAGCCCCAGCATTTT	CASSASWGIGGNQPQHF
TRBV6-5	TRBJ1-1	NA	many	TGTGCCAGCAGTTACGGAGGGAGAAATACTGAAGCTTTCTTT	CASSYGGRNTEAFF
TRBV11-2	TRBJ2-7	NA	many	TGTGCCAGCAGCTATACAGGGAGGGGCTACGAGCAGTACTTC	CASSYTGRGYEQYF
TRBV7-6	TRBJ2-3	NA	few	TGTGCCAGCAGCCGGAGGGGATTGGGGTCTAGCACAGATACGCAGTATTTT	CASSRRGLGSSTDTQYF
TRBV18	TRBJ1-5	TRBD1	many	TGTGCCAGCTCAACACAGGGGGCCGGCAATCAGCCCCAGCATTTT	CASSTQGAGNQPQHF
TRBV4-1	TRBJ2-5	TRBD2	few	TGCGCCAGCAGCCAAGCGGCGGGGGGTCCGGAGACCCAGTACTTC	CASSQAAGGPETQYF
TRBV7-2	TRBJ2-7	TRBD2	few	TGTGCCAGCAGCCTAACTAGCGGGGTTAGCTTTTTTTCCTACGAGCAGTACTTC	CASSLTSGVSFFSYEQYF
TRBV5-5	TRBJ2-5	TRBD2	many	TGTGCCAGCAGGGAAGCGGGGGGGATAGAGACCCAGTACTTC	CASREAGGIETQYF
TRBV19	TRBJ2-3	TRBD1	NA	TGTGCCAGTACACAGGGGGAGATAACAGATACGCAGTATTTT	CASTQGEITDTQYF
TRBV30	TRBJ2-7	NA	NA	TGTGCCGGGGAGGCGGGGAGCTCCTACGAGCAGTACTTC	CAGEAGSSYEQYF
TRBV24-1	TRBJ1-3	NA	NA	TGTGCCACCAGTGATTTCTCAGGGACCATATATTTT	CATSDFSGTIYF
TRBV5-6	TRBJ2-1	TRBD1	few	TGTGCCAGCAGCCCGGGACAGGGGGGGCTCTACAATGAGCAGTTCTTC	CASSPGQGGLYNEQFF
TRBV6-1	TRBJ1-5	TRBD1	many	TGTGCCAGCAGCCCTTTCCCCGGGACAGGGGTTGGTCAGCCCCAGCATTTT	CASSPFPGTGVGQPQHF
TRBV20-1	TRBJ1-6	TRBD1	NA	TGCAGTGCGCCGGGACAGTTGAGAAATTCACCCCTCCACTTT	CSAPGQLRNSPLHF
TRBV27	TRBJ2-1	NA	many	TGTGCCAGCAGTTGGTCCGGGTCTAGCTACAATGAGCAGTTCTTC	CASSWSGSSYNEQFF